Listed below are T cell receptor beta chains from one sample, sequenced in a study of blood T cell repertoires in COVID-19. Repertoires were generated with immunoSEQ multiplex PCR, while TCRdb's copy carries only in-frame clones and drops some. The sample includes around 100,000 clones, 85% to 90% of them seen just once. The sample taken for sequencing was peripheral blood. Receptors were obtained from a woman between 45 and 65 years old with acute or convalescent COVID-19. Each CDR3 is given with its conserved first and last residue. A D gene is named only where the DNA matches it firmly. The size field is filled for only some rows; it gives once, few, many or a size class.

v_call	d_call	j_call	cdr3_length	clone_size	cdr3_aa	cdr3_nt
TRBV7-3	-	TRBJ2-3	15	-	CASSYRGAFTDTQYF	TGTGCCAGCAGCTACCGCGGGGCGTTCACAGATACGCAGTATTTT
TRBV7-9	-	TRBJ2-6	15	once	CASSLTDSGANVLTF	TGTGCCAGCAGCCTGACAGACTCTGGGGCCAACGTCCTGACTTTC
TRBV25-1	TRBD1	TRBJ1-3	15	-	CASSDTGTGENTIYF	TGTGCCAGCAGTGATACCGGGACAGGGGAAAACACCATATATTTT
TRBV28	TRBD2	TRBJ2-5	17	-	CASSSPWGREGEETQYF	TGTGCCAGCAGTTCCCCATGGGGGCGGGAGGGGGAAGAGACCCAGTACTTC
TRBV4-2	TRBD1	TRBJ1-1	18	-	CASSQGGQGARRDTEAFF	TGTGCCAGCAGCCAGGGGGGACAGGGGGCAAGGAGGGACACTGAAGCTTTCTTT
TRBV7-9	TRBD1	TRBJ1-6	15	-	CASRGMDRADSPLHF	TGTGCCAGCAGAGGAATGGACAGGGCGGATTCACCCCTCCACTTT
TRBV27	-	TRBJ1-1	14	-	CASSLGRVGTEAFF	TGTGCCAGCAGTTTAGGCAGGGTCGGCACTGAAGCTTTCTTT
TRBV2	-	TRBJ1-1	14	once	CASRSGAANTEAFF	TGTGCCAGCAGGTCAGGGGCGGCGAACACTGAAGCTTTCTTT
TRBV29-1	-	TRBJ1-2	12	-	CSVVTERGGYTF	TGCAGCGTTGTCACGGAGAGGGGGGGCTACACCTTC
TRBV29-1	-	TRBJ2-1	12	-	CSVARDYNEQFF	TGCAGCGTTGCGCGGGACTACAATGAGCAGTTCTTC
TRBV6-5	-	TRBJ1-2	12	-	CATFQGNYGYTF	TGTGCCACTTTTCAGGGGAACTATGGCTACACCTTC
TRBV6-2/TRBV6-3	-	TRBJ2-2	14	-	CASSFGSGTGELFF	TGTGCCAGCAGTTTCGGATCGGGGACCGGGGAGCTGTTTTTT
TRBV7-2	-	TRBJ2-7	13	-	CASEAASSYEQYF	TGTGCCAGCGAGGCAGCGAGCTCCTACGAGCAGTACTTC
TRBV19	-	TRBJ1-1	16	-	CASSILWRGEDTEAFF	TGTGCCAGTAGTATCCTCTGGAGGGGTGAGGACACTGAAGCTTTCTTT
TRBV13	TRBD1	TRBJ1-3	15	once	CASRQDRENGNTIYF	TGTGCCAGCAGGCAGGACAGGGAGAATGGAAACACCATATATTTT
TRBV24-1	TRBD2	TRBJ2-2	17	-	CATSAQASGSVSGELFF	TGTGCCACCAGTGCTCAGGCAAGCGGGAGTGTTAGCGGGGAGCTGTTTTTT
TRBV9	TRBD2	TRBJ2-1	14	-	CASSYSGVYNEQFF	TGTGCCAGCAGCTATAGCGGGGTCTACAATGAGCAGTTCTTC
TRBV9	TRBD2	TRBJ2-3	16	-	CASSVQGLGVGNTQYF	TGTGCCAGCAGCGTCCAGGGACTAGGAGTAGGAAATACGCAGTATTTT
TRBV30	-	TRBJ2-1	14	few	CAWSPGPAGNEQFF	TGTGCCTGGAGCCCCGGCCCAGCAGGAAATGAGCAGTTCTTC
TRBV30	-	TRBJ1-1	13	-	CAWSGTATGEAFF	TGTGCCTGGAGTGGCACCGCCACGGGTGAAGCTTTCTTT
TRBV19	-	TRBJ1-1	13	-	CASSIVLFAAAFF	TGTGCCAGTAGTATTGTGTTATTTGCCGCGGCTTTCTTT
TRBV12-5	-	TRBJ1-2	16	-	CASGLNPGSLDYGYTF	TGTGCTAGTGGTTTGAACCCAGGGTCCTTAGACTATGGCTACACCTTC
TRBV3-1/TRBV3-2	-	TRBJ2-4	12	-	CASSQVKNIQYF	TGTGCCAGCAGCCAAGTAAAAAACATTCAGTACTTC
TRBV18	TRBD2	TRBJ2-2	15	-	CASSPGTSGTGELFF	TGTGCCAGCTCCCCCGGGACTAGCGGCACCGGGGAGCTGTTTTTT
TRBV20-1	-	TRBJ2-3	11	-	CSGRDPDTQYF	TGCAGTGGCAGGGATCCGGATACGCAGTATTTT
TRBV6-1	TRBD1	TRBJ1-2	16	-	CASSEFGGGGLFGYTF	TGTGCCAGCAGTGAATTCGGAGGAGGGGGCTTGTTCGGCTACACCTTC
TRBV2	-	TRBJ1-2	13	-	CASSDRGYYGYTF	TGTGCCAGCAGTGACAGGGGCTACTATGGCTACACCTTC
TRBV2	-	TRBJ1-5	13	-	CASSVIGGQPQHF	TGTGCCAGCAGTGTTATCGGTGGTCAGCCCCAGCATTTT
TRBV4-1	-	TRBJ1-1	14	few	CASSQDPGNTEAFF	TGCGCCAGCAGCCAAGACCCGGGGAACACTGAAGCTTTCTTT
TRBV28	-	TRBJ2-3	15	-	CASRRLAEAPDTQYF	TGTGCCAGCAGGCGGCTAGCAGAGGCCCCAGATACGCAGTATTTT
TRBV3-1/TRBV3-2	-	TRBJ1-4	16	-	CASSQDPVSGYEKLFF	TGTGCCAGCAGCCAAGATCCGGTGTCAGGGTATGAAAAACTGTTTTTT
TRBV11-2	TRBD2	TRBJ2-7	15	-	CASSFLAGGRDEQYF	TGTGCCAGCAGCTTTCTAGCGGGAGGTCGGGACGAGCAGTACTTC
TRBV7-6	-	TRBJ2-5	15	-	CASSLRFAGSETQYF	TGTGCCAGCAGCTTAAGATTCGCAGGATCGGAGACCCAGTACTTC
TRBV4-3	-	TRBJ2-7	11	-	CASSQAKDFYF	TGCGCCAGCAGCCAAGCGAAGGACTTCTACTTC
TRBV10-3	-	TRBJ2-2	14	-	CAMKTSFPTGELFF	TGTGCCATGAAAACTAGCTTCCCCACCGGGGAGCTGTTTTTT
TRBV7-9	-	TRBJ1-2	13	-	CASSSDRDYGYTF	TGTGCCAGCAGCTCCGACAGAGACTATGGCTACACCTTC
TRBV30	-	TRBJ1-2	14	-	CAWRGGSVNYGYTF	TGTGCCTGGAGGGGGGGGTCAGTTAACTATGGCTACACCTTC
TRBV29-1	-	TRBJ1-5	12	-	CSVGARDQPQHF	TGCAGCGTTGGAGCTCGGGATCAGCCCCAGCATTTT
TRBV6-5	TRBD1	TRBJ1-1	14	-	CATLQGDRPTEAFF	TGTGCCACCCTCCAAGGGGACAGGCCCACTGAAGCTTTCTTT
TRBV4-3	TRBD2	TRBJ2-3	17	-	CASSQDGSGRNTDTQYF	TGCGCCAGCAGCCAAGATGGTAGCGGGAGGAACACAGATACGCAGTATTTT
TRBV5-1	TRBD2	TRBJ2-5	16	-	CASKTGFSGFQETQYF	TGCGCCAGCAAGACCGGGTTTAGCGGGTTCCAAGAGACCCAGTACTTC
TRBV18	-	TRBJ1-2	15	-	CASSPEGSGVYGYTF	TGTGCCAGCTCCCCCGAAGGTTCGGGGGTCTATGGCTACACCTTC
TRBV28	TRBD1	TRBJ1-6	15	-	CASSPTGTGSSPLHF	TGTGCCAGCAGTCCAACCGGGACAGGGAGTTCACCCCTCCACTTT
TRBV28	TRBD1	TRBJ2-7	15	-	CASSLTPGQQYEQYF	TGTGCCAGCAGTTTAACACCGGGACAGCAGTACGAGCAGTACTTC
TRBV3-1/TRBV3-2	-	TRBJ2-1	12	few	CASSKSQYEQFF	TGTGCCAGCAGTAAGTCCCAGTATGAGCAGTTCTTC
TRBV30	TRBD1	TRBJ2-5	15	-	CAWSVVDRGGETQYF	TGTGCCTGGAGTGTAGTTGACAGGGGCGGGGAGACCCAGTACTTC
TRBV5-4	TRBD2	TRBJ2-3	15	-	CASSSHWEAGTTQYF	TGTGCCAGCAGCTCACATTGGGAAGCGGGAACTACGCAGTATTTT
TRBV24-1	TRBD1	TRBJ2-3	15	-	CATSGSDRGPDTQYF	TGTGCCACCAGTGGAAGCGACAGGGGCCCAGATACGCAGTATTTT
TRBV28	TRBD1	TRBJ1-1	16	-	CASSSTGEIRNTEAFF	TGTGCCAGCAGTTCTACAGGGGAAATTAGGAACACTGAAGCTTTCTTT
TRBV5-4	-	TRBJ2-3	16	-	CASSLLGPGGGDTQYF	TGTGCCAGCAGCTTGTTAGGTCCTGGAGGAGGTGATACGCAGTATTTT
TRBV30	-	TRBJ2-2	14	once	CAWDRGSMTGELFF	TGTGCCTGGGATCGTGGTAGTATGACCGGGGAGCTGTTTTTT
TRBV5-8	TRBD1	TRBJ1-6	15	once	CASSYRDRGVSPLHF	TGTGCCAGCAGCTATCGGGACAGGGGAGTTTCACCCCTCCACTTT
TRBV2	-	TRBJ1-1	12	-	CAFQREETEAFF	TGTGCCTTCCAAAGGGAGGAGACTGAAGCTTTCTTT